Shown below are 8 T cell receptor beta chains from a single sample sequenced in a study of kidney transplant recipient with SARS-CoV-2 infection. One entry per CDR3 protein results from TCRdb running MiXCR on the reads. The sample has about 250,000 distinct CDR3 sequences, under 30% seen once. The material sequenced was a blood sample, taken at baseline and between days 110 and 120 from a kidney transplant recipient. Source of these receptors: a male patient aged 25 to 39 who had COVID-19 and was a kidney transplant recipient. Among the T cells, some may be from the graft donor.

With regard to this clonotype: A read error may be the cause here, since a much bigger clone is one base away. The rearrangement uses TRBV5-1 and TRBJ1-1, with TRBD1 as a possible D gene (5 bases). The CDR3 sequence is 14 residues long. Germline V gene lookup returns CDR1 SGHRS and CDR2 YFSETQ. The CDR3 bases are TGCGCCAGCAACTTGGATCAGGGGAACACTGAAGCTTTCTTT. It specifies CASNLDQGNTEAFF.

A word on this clonotype: A much larger clone differs from this one at a single base, so this may be a read error. The V gene is TRBV4-3, the J gene TRBJ1-2; D might be TRBD1 (6 bases). Germline V gene lookup returns CDR1 LGHNA and CDR2 YSLEER. This CDR3 is built from 15 residues. The CDR3 DNA sequence: TGCGCCAGCGGCCAAGAGAGGGGGGCCCACTATGGCTACACCTTC. This codes for CASGQERGAHYGYTF.

With regard to this clonotype: A much larger clonotype is one base distant, so this may be a read error. The chain combines TRBV6-5 with TRBJ1-2, with unresolved D. The CDR3 runs 12 residues. CDR1 and CDR2 from the germline V gene are MNHEY and SVGAGI. For the CDR3, the DNA is TGTACCAGCAGAACCGGGCTCTATGGCTACACCTTC. It is translated as CTSRTGLYGYTF.

On this clonotype itself: A much larger clonotype is one base distant, so this may be a read error. The J gene is TRBJ2-5, the V gene TRBV4-2, with D possibly matching TRBD2 (5 bases). The germline CDR1 and CDR2 sequences are LGHNA and YNFKEQ. The CDR3 has 16 amino acids. The chain's CDR3 is CTSSQEWDPALGEQYF. CDR3 nucleotides: TGTACCAGCAGCCAAGAATGGGATCCTGCCCTTGGGGAGCAGTACTTC.

On this clonotype itself: A single base separates this from a much larger clone, so it may be a read error. The chain couples TRBV3-1 to TRBJ2-4; TRBD2 matches 7 bases. V was pared by 0 bases and J by 8 bases, with 7 bases of the junction left unmatched. This CDR3 is 15 amino acids long. Germline-derived CDR1 and CDR2 are LGHDT and YNNKEL (reference sequence). The CDR3 nucleotides are TGTGCCAGCAGCCAAGATGGCTGCGGGAGTCACATTCAGTACTTC. It codes for CASSQDGCGSHIQYF.

This clonotype occurred many times. This chain links TRBV12-3 or TRBV12-4 with TRBJ1-1; the D is unclear. The V end lost 7 bases, the J end lost 1 base, and 10 bases lay between the germline ends. The CDR3 covers 13 residues. The CDR3 nucleotides read TGTGCCAGCATCTCGCTGGGGAACACTGAAGCTTTCTTT. Its translation is CASISLGNTEAFF.

In its sample, this clonotype was seen many times. The J gene is TRBJ1-1, the V gene TRBV19; D gene uncertain. V dropped 1 base and J dropped 2 bases, with 5 bases sitting between them. CDR1 and CDR2 (germline): LNHDA, SQIVND (reference sequence). This CDR3 region has 13 residues. The CDR3 spells CASSIGINTEAFF. CDR3 DNA: TGTGCCAGTAGTATAGGGATCAACACTGAAGCTTTCTTT.

This clonotype was seen many times. This chain uses TRBV6-5 with TRBJ1-1; D unresolved. There are 14 residues in the CDR3. V was trimmed by 2 bases and J by 1 base, leaving 8 bases between them. Germline CDR1 reads MNHEY; CDR2 reads SVGAGI. The CDR3 sequence is CASSYRTSNTEAFF. In DNA form, the CDR3 reads TGTGCCAGCAGTTACCGGACCTCGAACACTGAAGCTTTCTTT.